This entry features one T cell receptor beta chain sequence. Losses at the gene ends were 6 bases for V and 3 bases for J; bases not matched to a gene: 5. The length of the CDR3 is 15 residues. Germline V gene data show CDR1 as MNHEY and CDR2 as SVGEGT. This sample stems from a study of blood T cell repertoires in COVID-19. Across the study: COVID-19 samples collected from the United States, Italy and Spain covered acute and convalescent phases.

Methods used by the authors: Reference gene primer amplification gave estimated nucleated cell counts. Sequencing was performed with immunoSEQ multiplex PCR; in TCRdb, only in-frame clones are kept and a portion is missing. V and J calls plus clone size are reproduced from that table; the DNA served to infer D and trimming. Of approximately 63,000 clones in the sample, about 86% were seen once. Sequencing used peripheral blood. The receptor was isolated from an elderly woman with active COVID-19. The chain employs TRBV6-2 or TRBV6-3 and TRBJ2-2, with 9 nucleotides matching TRBD1. The CDR3 coding sequence is TGTGCCAGCAGCCCGACAGGGGGTTACACCGGGGAGCTGTTTTTT. Translated: CASSPTGGYTGELFF.